This entry lists 32 T cell receptor beta chains sequenced from one sample in a study of technical replicates of blood from several donors. Generated by immunoSEQ multiplex PCR, the TCRdb table keeps only in-frame clones and is missing some. Here the sample spans fewer than 90,000 clones, 85% to 95% being singletons. The sample taken for sequencing was T cells isolated from PBMCs. These receptors were collected from a human donor in good health.

The chain is built from TRBV5-6 and TRBJ2-1; tentatively, D is TRBD2 (6 bases). Germline V lookup: CDR1 SGHDT, CDR2 YYEEEE. Trimming took 4 bases from V and 4 from J, leaving 15 bases between them. This CDR3 has 15 residues. The CDR3 region is CASSIIGTSYNEQFF. As DNA, the CDR3 is TGTGCCAGCAGCATTATTGGGACTTCTTACAATGAGCAGTTCTTC.

This chain joins TRBV7-9 and TRBJ2-5, with a tentative D call TRBD1 (6 bases). The CDR3 spans 14 residues. V was shortened by 5 bases and J by 10 bases, with 20 bases between the two germline ends. CDR1 SEHNR and CDR2 FQNEAQ come from the germline V gene (reference sequence). CDR3 region: CASSTGWAKGDQYF. Written as DNA, the CDR3 is TGTGCCAGCAGCACTGGGTGGGCGAAGGGGGACCAGTACTTC.

This clone is a singleton in its sample. CDR3 in amino acids: CASSAGWQGEDQPQHF. The CDR3 coding sequence is TGTGCCAGCAGTGCTGGGTGGCAGGGGGAAGATCAGCCCCAGCATTTT. The genes are TRBV6-6 and TRBJ1-5, with TRBD1 matching over 7 bases. V gave up 5 bases and J gave up 5 bases; unmatched junction bases: 12. This CDR3 has 16 amino acids. Germline V gives CDR1 MNHNY, CDR2 SVGAGI (reference sequence).

The chain employs TRBV4-1 and TRBJ2-7; D is possibly TRBD2 (5 bases). Germline lookup yields CDR1 MGHRA and CDR2 YSYEKL. This CDR3 is built from 14 residues. V shed 1 base and J shed 1 base, with 8 bases lying between them. CDR3 nucleotide sequence: TGCGCCAGCAGCCAAGTTCGGGGTTCCTACGAGCAGTACTTC. It codes for CASSQVRGSYEQYF.

The rearrangement links TRBV10-3 to TRBJ2-5; 13 bases match TRBD2. Germline V gene lookup returns CDR1 ENHRY and CDR2 SYGVKD. There are 15 residues in the CDR3. V dropped 6 bases and J dropped 4; count of bases not matched to a gene: 5. The CDR3: CAISTSGRAPETQYF. CDR3 nucleotide sequence: TGTGCCATCAGCACTAGCGGGAGGGCCCCAGAGACCCAGTACTTC.

The V call is TRBV19, the J call TRBJ2-3; TRBD1 is a possible D gene (6 bases). V gave up 6 bases and J gave up 1 base, with 14 bases separating them. The CDR3 runs 15 residues. Germline V gene sequence: CDR1 LNHDA, CDR2 SQIVND (reference sequence). The CDR3 sequence is CASRAPQGRTDTQYF. In DNA, the CDR3 is TGTGCCAGTAGGGCCCCACAGGGCCGCACAGATACGCAGTATTTT.

The chain uses TRBV7-9 and TRBJ1-1; 7 bases map to TRBD1. The germline V gene encodes CDR1 SEHNR and CDR2 FQNEAQ (reference sequence). V trimming: 5 bases; J trimming: 1 base; junction bases outside the gene matches: 16. The CDR3 contains 18 residues. CDR3 nucleotide sequence: TGTGCCAGCAGCGGAGAGACCCGACAGGGCGCTTCGAACACTGAAGCTTTCTTT. It yields the protein CASSGETRQGASNTEAFF. Variable domain in full (rest from reference TRBV7-9 and TRBJ1-1): DTGVSQNPRHKITKRGQNVTFRCDPISEHNRLYWYRQTLGQGPEFLTYFQNEAQLEKSRLLSDRFSAERPKGSFSTLEIQRTEQGDSAMYLCASSGETRQGASNTEAFFGQGTRLTVV.

The genes are TRBV5-4 and TRBJ1-3; D gene unclear. The length of the CDR3 is 13 residues. V dropped 0 bases and J dropped 3 bases, with 4 bases sitting between them. Looked up from germline, CDR1 is SGHNT and CDR2 is YYREEE (reference sequence). CDR3 sequence: CASSLDSGNTIYF. CDR3 nucleotides: TGTGCCAGCAGCTTGGACAGTGGAAACACCATATATTTT. Filled out from reference TRBV5-4 and TRBJ1-3, the complete variable domain reads ETGVTQSPTHLIKTRGQQVTLRCSSQSGHNTVSWYQQALGQGPQFIFQYYREEENGRGNFPPRFSGLQFPNYSSELNVNALELDDSALYLCASSLDSGNTIYFGEGSWLTVV.

The chain uses TRBV4-1 and TRBJ2-3, with TRBD2 identical over 9 bases. V lost 4 bases to trimming and J lost 1 base; unmatched junction nucleotides: 0. Germline assignment: CDR1 MGHRA and CDR2 YSYEKL. The CDR3 covers 14 residues. The CDR3 DNA reads TGCGCCAGCAGCCGCGGGAGGGGCACAGATACGCAGTATTTT. It translates to CASSRGRGTDTQYF.

The rearrangement links TRBV5-1 to TRBJ2-1, with D maybe TRBD2 (7 bases). Germline CDR1 is SGHRS and CDR2 is YFSETQ. Trimming pared 4 bases from V and 6 bases from J, leaving 20 bases between. This CDR3 is 16 amino acids long. CDR3 sequence reads: CASSPIPRGQVNEQFF. CDR3 DNA sequence: TGCGCCAGCAGCCCGATACCGCGGGGGCAAGTCAATGAGCAGTTCTTC.

The sample holds one count of this clone. V and J are TRBV7-6 and TRBJ1-1; TRBD1 aligns across 7 bases. The CDR3 runs 14 residues. The germline V gene encodes CDR1 SGHVS and CDR2 FNYEAQ. Trimming removed 6 bases from V and 4 bases from J; junction bases left unmatched: 8. CDR3 nucleotides: TGTGCCAGCAGTTCTCAGACAGGGTCCACTGAAGCTTTCTTT. Amino acid sequence: CASSSQTGSTEAFF. Filled out from reference TRBV7-6 and TRBJ1-1, the complete variable domain reads GAGVSQSPRYKVTKRGQDVALRCDPISGHVSLYWYRQALGQGPEFLTYFNYEAQQDKSGLPNDRFSAERPEGSISTLTIQRTEQRDSAMYRCASSSQTGSTEAFFGQGTRLTVV.

The CDR3 nucleotides read TGTGCCAGCAGCTTGCCCTACAGGGCCACTGAAGCTTTCTTT. It encodes CASSLPYRATEAFF. The gene calls are TRBV7-9 and TRBJ1-1, with D possibly TRBD1 on 6 matching bases. V lost 3 bases and J 4 bases, leaving 12 bases between the germline ends. CDR1 is SEHNR and CDR2 is FQNEAQ in the germline V gene (reference sequence). The CDR3 extends over 14 amino acids.

The genes are TRBV5-4 and TRBJ2-5; 8 bases are shared with TRBD1. CDR3 length: 15 amino acids. J gave up 3 bases and V 4 bases, and 8 bases lay outside the gene matches. Germline CDR1 reads SGHNT; CDR2 reads YYREEE (reference sequence). The CDR3 here is CASSAGGQGKETQYF. The DNA for the CDR3 is TGTGCCAGCAGCGCCGGTGGACAGGGTAAAGAGACCCAGTACTTC.

The chain links TRBV27 to TRBJ1-2, with 7 bases identical to TRBD1. The CDR3 loop spans 16 amino acids. Trimming removed 4 bases from V and 5 bases from J; junction bases left unmatched: 13. CDR1 and CDR2 from the germline V gene are MNHEY and SMNVEV (reference sequence). In DNA form, the CDR3 reads TGTGCCAGCAGTTCCGCTCCCGGGACAGTAAGATATGGCTACACCTTC. Protein product: CASSSAPGTVRYGYTF.

This rearrangement joins TRBV20-1 to TRBJ1-1; weak D call: TRBD1 (5 bases). Germline V gene lookup returns CDR1 DFQATT and CDR2 SNEGSKA (reference sequence). The V end lost 0 bases, the J end lost 10 bases, and 9 bases lay between the germline ends. The CDR3 is 11 amino acids. In DNA form, the CDR3 reads TGCAGTGCTAGAGATGGAAGGGGAGCTTTCTTT. As protein: CSARDGRGAFF.

The V and J genes are TRBV10-3 and TRBJ2-3; 11 bases line up with TRBD2. The CDR3 sequence is 16 residues long. Trimming cost V 10 bases and J 2 bases; bases outside gene matches: 11. From germline, CDR1 is ENHRY and CDR2 SYGVKD. The CDR3 here is CATTPELAGDTDTQYF. The CDR3 DNA follows: TGTGCCACCACACCAGAACTAGCGGGGGACACAGATACGCAGTATTTT.

The DNA of the CDR3 is TGTGCCAGCAGGGAACAGGGAGGGGGTAACTATGGCTACACCTTC. This translates into CASREQGGGNYGYTF. The chain carries TRBV6-6 and TRBJ1-2, with D possibly being TRBD1 (6 bases). Trimming removed 6 bases at V and 1 base at J, with 15 bases between. Germline V gene data show CDR1 as MNHNY and CDR2 as SVGAGI (reference sequence). The CDR3 loop spans 15 amino acids.

The sample holds one count of this clone. J is TRBJ2-1 and V is TRBV25-1; D perhaps matches TRBD2 (6 bases). The V end lost 7 bases, the J end lost 3 bases, and 10 bases lay between the germline ends. In germline, CDR1 is MGHDK, CDR2 SYGVNS. The CDR3 length is 13 residues. The chain's CDR3 is CASTRGYYNEQFF. CDR3 in DNA: TGTGCCAGCACCCGGGGGTACTACAATGAGCAGTTCTTC.

V and J are TRBV28 and TRBJ1-3, with 9 bases matching TRBD1. This CDR3 contains 16 residues. Trimming removed 0 bases from V and 4 bases from J; junction bases left unmatched: 4. Germline V gives CDR1 MDHEN, CDR2 SYDVKM. Written as DNA, the CDR3 is TGTGCCAGCAGTTTATGGTGGACAGGGGAAGGAAACACCATATATTTT. Amino acids: CASSLWWTGEGNTIYF.

The CDR3 loop reads CASSLLGGSGGFYEQYF. In DNA, the CDR3 is TGTGCCAGCAGCTTGCTGGGGGGGTCGGGAGGTTTTTACGAGCAGTACTTC. V gene TRBV7-2 combines with J gene TRBJ2-7, with TRBD2 matching over 7 bases. V lost 3 bases to trimming and J lost 4 bases; unmatched junction nucleotides: 15. This CDR3 contains 17 residues. CDR1 is SGHTA, CDR2 FQGNSA, per germline.

Written as DNA, the CDR3 is TGTGCCAGTTCCCGACAGGGGGCCAACACCGGGGAGCTGTTTTTT. It translates to CASSRQGANTGELFF. The J gene is TRBJ2-2, the V gene TRBV19; 10 bases fit TRBD1. V gave up 8 bases and J gave up 2 bases; unmatched junction bases: 5. The length of the CDR3 is 15 residues. CDR1 LNHDA and CDR2 SQIVND come from the germline V gene (reference sequence).

V and J are TRBV6-1 and TRBJ1-2, with a possible D match to TRBD1 (5 bases). In germline, CDR1 is MNHNS, CDR2 SASEGT. Trimming took off 1 base at V and 8 bases at J, with 20 bases between the two ends. The CDR3 has 16 residues. The CDR3 protein is CASSEDPRAGRMGYTF. Here the CDR3 DNA reads TGTGCCAGCAGTGAAGACCCACGGGCAGGGCGGATGGGCTACACCTTC.

The gene calls are TRBV28 and TRBJ2-5; TRBD2 aligns across 11 bases. V was pared by 5 bases and J by 4 bases, with 9 bases of the junction left unmatched. Germline lookup yields CDR1 MDHEN and CDR2 SYDVKM. The CDR3 runs 16 residues. CDR3: CASSAYSGRAGETQYF. In nucleotides, the CDR3 is TGTGCCAGCAGTGCCTATAGCGGGAGGGCCGGAGAGACCCAGTACTTC.

The rearrangement uses TRBV2 and TRBJ2-3; no definite D call. Germline CDR1 is SNHLY and CDR2 is FYNNEI. With 4 bases removed from V and 5 bases from J, the gap between germline ends came to 7 bases. The CDR3 extends over 12 amino acids. The CDR3 loop is CASSGVGDTQYF. CDR3 DNA: TGTGCCAGCAGTGGAGTTGGAGATACGCAGTATTTT.

V and J are TRBV9 and TRBJ2-7, with 7 bases lining up with TRBD2. CDR1 is SGDLS and CDR2 is YYNGEE in the germline V gene. The CDR3 length is 17 residues. Losses at the gene ends were 3 bases for V and 2 bases for J; bases not matched to a gene: 14. The CDR3 loop reads CASSAHPGEGLPYEQYF. In nucleotides, the CDR3 is TGTGCCAGCAGCGCCCACCCGGGGGAGGGCCTTCCCTACGAGCAGTACTTC.

This clone was counted between two and nine times. This chain links TRBV6-1 with TRBJ1-1, with D maybe TRBD1 (6 bases). V was trimmed by 10 bases and J by 2 bases, leaving 14 bases between them. The germline V gene encodes CDR1 MNHNS and CDR2 SASEGT. The CDR3 has 13 residues. CDR3 residues: CATAGGPNTEAFF. In DNA, the CDR3 is TGTGCCACCGCGGGGGGCCCAAACACTGAAGCTTTCTTT.

V is TRBV29-1 and J is TRBJ2-5, with TRBD2 identical over 8 bases. With V trimmed by 4 bases and J by 4 bases, 5 bases remained unmatched. Germline CDR1 and CDR2: SQVTM and ANQGSEA. The CDR3 totals 13 residues. CDR3 sequence reads: CSVGTSLRETQYF. CDR3 nucleotides: TGCAGCGTTGGGACTAGCCTGCGAGAGACCCAGTACTTC.

The V gene is TRBV7-8, the J gene TRBJ2-7; 14 bases fit TRBD2. V lost 4 bases to trimming and J lost 6 bases; unmatched junction nucleotides: 8. Germline V gene sequence: CDR1 SGHVS, CDR2 FQNEAQ. This CDR3 comprises 16 residues. The DNA for the CDR3 is TGTGCCAGCAGCTGGCAGACTAGCGGGGGGGCAGGCGAGCAGTACTTC. It codes for CASSWQTSGGAGEQYF.

In nucleotides, the CDR3 is TGTGCCAGCAGTTTACCTCGCGGGAGACAAGAGACCCAGTACTTC. As protein: CASSLPRGRQETQYF. The chain uses TRBV28 and TRBJ2-5; 7 bases map to TRBD2. Germline trimming cut 2 bases from V and 2 bases from J; bases unmatched to any gene: 5. Germline loops: CDR1 MDHEN, CDR2 SYDVKM. CDR3 length: 15 residues.

V and J are TRBV12-5 and TRBJ2-6; D may be TRBD1 (6 bases). Germline loops: CDR1 LGHNT, CDR2 FRNRAP. V lost 0 bases and J 1 base, leaving 10 bases between the germline ends. The CDR3 consists of 17 residues. In nucleotides, the CDR3 is TGTGCTAGTGGTTTGGTCCCGGGACATTCTGGGGCCAACGTCCTGACTTTC. It codes for CASGLVPGHSGANVLTF.

This clone was seen a few times. The chain joins TRBV10-1 to TRBJ2-2, with 8 bases identical to TRBD1. Germline V gives CDR1 WNHNN, CDR2 SYGVQD (reference sequence). V trimming: 6 bases; J trimming: 3 bases; junction bases outside the gene matches: 3. The CDR3 totals 14 residues. As DNA, the CDR3 is TGCGCCAGCAGAGGGACAGGAGACACCGGGGAGCTGTTTTTT. It translates to CASRGTGDTGELFF.

The rearrangement links TRBV6-5 to TRBJ2-7; 9 nucleotides align to TRBD2. The V gene end was trimmed by 6 bases and the J gene end by 1 base; junction bases not matched to a gene: 1. There are 13 residues in the CDR3. In germline, CDR1 is MNHEY, CDR2 SVGAGI. CDR3 sequence: CASRAGGSYEQYF. The CDR3 DNA is TGTGCCAGCAGAGCGGGGGGATCCTACGAGCAGTACTTC.